A single T cell receptor beta chain is shown here with its context. This specimen belongs to a study of T cell clones after liver transplantation. Thawed unstimulated PBMCs were FACS-sorted by CD3, CD4 and CD8 into two populations. The V gene's germline CDR1 is MDHEN and CDR2 SYDVKM. V was clipped by 8 bases and J by 3 bases; unmatched bases: 9. The CDR3 totals 14 residues. Assay used: immunoSEQ multiplex PCR; TCRdb lists only in-frame clones, some missing. The table lists 65,000 to 90,000 clones, around nine tenths of them singletons. V is TRBV28 and J is TRBJ2-7; 8 nucleotides agree with TRBD2. Sequenced here: CD4+ T cells from blood, sampled before liver transplant. This sequence originates from a human donor who received a liver transplant. This CDR3 is CASGYSGIYYEQYF. CDR3 bases: TGTGCCAGCGGGTATAGCGGGATCTACTACGAGCAGTACTTC. Looking up the rest from reference TRBV28 and TRBJ2-7 gives the full variable domain: DVKVTQSSRYLVKRTGEKVFLECVQDMDHENMFWYRQDPGLGLRLIYFSYDVKMKEKGDIPEGYSVSREKKERFSLILESASTNQTSMYLCASGYSGIYYEQYFGPGTRLTVT.